This T cell receptor (beta chain) stems from a study of T-cell memory formation after mild COVID-19 (dated by TCRdb to about 2021). Regarding the study in general: TCR sequence clusters from the two donors were largely donor specific. Longitudinal TCRalpha and TCRbeta repertoire sequencing tracked T-cell clones expanding and contracting after mild COVID-19 in two donors. The cohort comprised two young, previously healthy adult volunteers, one female and one male.

PBMCs were isolated by Ficoll-Paque density gradient centrifugation. Sequencer: Illumina NovaSeq 6000. Using 5'RACE with constant-segment primers, TCRalpha and TCRbeta cDNA libraries were constructed, with sample barcodes and unique molecular identifiers added in the process. RNA was extracted from every sample with Trizol reagent. Libraries were amplified in two PCR steps, with a second sample barcode and Illumina TruSeq adapters added in the second step. Libraries were sequenced on an Illumina NovaSeq with 2 x 150 bp paired-end reads. In the authors' own workflow: Demultiplexing of reads and collapsing into UMI-guided consensus sequences were performed with migec v1.2.7. With mixcr v2.1.11, UMI consensuses were aligned to TRA and TRB V and J templates and assembled into clonotypes. Expanded or contracted clonotypes were those called significant by both edgeR and NoisET, with noise models trained on biological replicates. edgeR calls used a false discovery rate-adjusted p below 0.01 and a log2 fold-change threshold of 1. As an exploratory analysis of dynamics, max-normalized trajectories of the 1000 most abundant clonotypes were examined with PCA combined with hierarchical clustering. Separately sequenced CD4+ and CD8+ repertoires were used to assign a CD4 or CD8 phenotype to each responding clone. The public sequencing data were trimmed at Q25 with fastp and processed into clonotypes with MiXCR by TCRdb, which kept only in-frame beta chains. Each CDR3 protein appears once, grouped with its most common genes and DNA. What appears here as the V and J calls and clone size reflects TCRdb's work, not the paper's. The sample includes just over 400,000 distinct CDR3 sequences, with roughly a quarter observed a single time. Around 13% of the sample rests with the top ten.

What the work shows at the level of the full study, not this receptor alone: Contracting CD4+ clones turned up mainly in the CM and EM memory subsets, whereas EMRA was where CD8+ clones were enriched. Only a couple of mild cases were covered by the study, and larger cohorts that include severe cases with pre-infection samples were considered necessary. The second-wave clones that peaked on day 37 were not confirmed to be SARS-CoV-2 specific. Some responding clones were found in pre-infection memory, which suggests that pre-existing cross-reactive memory T cells took part in the SARS-CoV-2 response. Balanced CD4/CD8 phenotypes were observed for clones contracting from day 15 to 85, whereas a bias towards CD4+ was observed for a second wave of clones expanding from day 15 to 37.

With regard to this clonotype: It has no known antigen specificity. One base away there is no much larger clone; base qualities are not given.

The clonotype comes from an adult woman who had mild COVID-19 (a few samples of this study predate the infection). The sample titles of this study are shuffled in the database, so cell type and time point are left out; the donor was told from shared clones. The sample taken for sequencing was PBMCs or a T cell subset sorted from them (not recorded which).

The CDR3 has the sequence CASSLGTGAGTQYF. The base sequence is TGCGCCAGCAGCCTCGGGACAGGGGCTGGTACGCAGTATTTT. This sequence uses TRBV4-1 and TRBJ2-3; 10 junctional bases match TRBD1. V loses 4 bases at its end and J loses 8 bases; junction bases beyond the gene matches: 6. The CDR3 measures 14 amino acids from cysteine to phenylalanine. Only the CDR3 DNA stays, 42 bases, in frame from base 1. CDR1 and CDR2 were assigned from the germline V gene as MGHRA and YSYEKL.